The next 21 T cell receptor beta chains were all read from a single sample in a study of follicular helper T cells after annual influenza vaccination. Described time point: 2015-2016 season, pre-vaccination. Produced via immunoSEQ multiplex PCR; TCRdb's table is partial and in-frame only. The profile shows about 5,800 clones, over 75% of them singletons. This sample comprised CXCR5+ CD38- circulating T follicular helper cells from blood, obtained on the day of influenza vaccination. Subset in this sample: circulating Tfh, non-naive CD4+CXCR5+PD-1+ (ICOS+CD38+ or ICOS-CD38-). Receptors originate from an adult who received the influenza vaccine.

This chain uses TRBV19 with TRBJ2-2, with 8 bases identical to TRBD1. The CDR3 runs 15 residues. Trimming removed 8 bases from V and 0 bases from J; junction bases left unmatched: 5. Germline V gene sequence: CDR1 LNHDA, CDR2 SQIVND (reference sequence). The CDR3: CASRPGGANTGELFF. The CDR3 DNA is TGTGCCAGTCGGCCAGGGGGCGCGAACACCGGGGAGCTGTTTTTT.

The rearrangement uses TRBV19 and TRBJ2-1, with 9 bases identical to TRBD1. CDR1 and CDR2 from the germline V gene are LNHDA and SQIVND (reference sequence). This CDR3 contains 13 residues. The V gene end was trimmed by 6 bases and the J gene end by 8 bases; junction bases not matched to a gene: 5. CDR3 residues: CASSRTGVDEQFF. The CDR3 coding sequence is TGTGCCAGTAGCCGGACAGGGGTCGATGAGCAGTTCTTC.

CDR3 sequence (DNA): TGTGCCAGCAGTTTATTCGGCGGGAGAAAGACCCAGTACTTC. Residues: CASSLFGGRKTQYF. The chain has TRBV28 and TRBJ2-5, with 7 bases fitting TRBD2. The V gene end was trimmed by 1 base and the J gene end by 6 bases; junction bases not matched to a gene: 5. The germline V gene has CDR1 MDHEN and CDR2 SYDVKM. This CDR3 comprises 14 residues.

Written as DNA, the CDR3 is TGTGCCAGCACTGCCCCCGACAGGGCCTACGAGCAGTACTTC. The encoded protein is CASTAPDRAYEQYF. The chain carries TRBV6-1 and TRBJ2-7, with TRBD1 matching 7 bases. The CDR3 extends over 14 amino acids. Germline CDR1 and CDR2: MNHNS and SASEGT. The junction had 8 bases not matched to a gene; V was cut back by 7 bases and J by 2 bases.

This clone was recorded only once. This chain connects TRBV29-1 to TRBJ2-1, with a possible D match to TRBD1 (6 bases). The CDR3 spans 15 residues. CDR1 is SQVTM and CDR2 is ANQGSEA in the germline V gene. Deletions cut 4 bases from V and 1 base from J, with 14 bases between. The CDR3 DNA reads as TGCAGCGTTGGGCAGGGGAGACAGTCCTACAATGAGCAGTTCTTC. Protein product: CSVGQGRQSYNEQFF.

The genes are TRBV28 and TRBJ1-5; no clear D. Germline V CDR1 and CDR2: MDHEN, SYDVKM. The CDR3 is 12 amino acids. The V gene lost 8 bases and the J gene lost 6 bases, with 11 bases spanning the gap. CDR3 sequence: CASSPLFQPQHF. The DNA for the CDR3 is TGTGCCAGCTCTCCTCTATTTCAGCCCCAGCATTTT.

CDR3 sequence: CASSPLAGAGTDTQYF. The CDR3 region has the DNA TGTGCCAGCAGCCCCTTAGCGGGAGCCGGCACAGATACGCAGTATTTT. V gene TRBV7-8 combines with J gene TRBJ2-3, with 9 bases aligning to TRBD2. Germline V gene data show CDR1 as SGHVS and CDR2 as FQNEAQ. CDR3 length: 16 residues. With V trimmed by 5 bases and J by 1 base, 7 bases remained unmatched. Variable domain in full (rest from reference TRBV7-8 and TRBJ2-3): GAGVSQSPRYKVAKRGQDVALRCDPISGHVSLFWYQQALGQGPEFLTYFQNEAQLDKSGLPSDRFFAERPEGSVSTLKIQRTQQEDSAVYLCASSPLAGAGTDTQYFGPGTRLTVL.

The chain carries TRBV7-7 and TRBJ2-5; TRBD1 might be the D (5 bases). Germline values: CDR1 SSHAT, CDR2 FNYEAQ (reference sequence). The V end lost 5 bases, the J end lost 9 bases, and 16 bases lay between the germline ends. This CDR3 is 13 amino acids long. The CDR3 DNA sequence: TGTGCCAGCAGCCGCACAGTACAGGCGGCCCAGTACTTC. Translating gives CASSRTVQAAQYF.

The chain employs TRBV5-4 and TRBJ1-2, with TRBD1 identical over 11 bases. CDR3 length equals 16 residues. J gave up 7 bases and V 2 bases, and 10 bases lay outside the gene matches. Germline V lookup: CDR1 SGHNT, CDR2 YYREEE (reference sequence). CDR3 region: CASSFPMDRGRSGYTF. The CDR3 DNA is TGTGCCAGCAGCTTCCCCATGGACAGGGGGCGTAGTGGCTACACCTTC.

CDR3: CAWTESLIGKLFF. Here the CDR3 DNA reads TGTGCCTGGACTGAAAGTCTTATAGGAAAACTGTTTTTT. The chain combines TRBV30 with TRBJ1-4, with unresolved D. The CDR3 extends over 13 amino acids. Germline V lookup: CDR1 GTSNPN, CDR2 SVGIG (reference sequence). Trimming left V 4 bases short and J 10 bases short, with 16 bases between.

The chain combines TRBV21-1 with TRBJ2-7; the table assigns TRBD2, which was not confirmed against the DNA. TRBV21-1 is marked as a pseudogene. CDR3 length: 16 amino acids. The CDR3 region is CASILDRSGIWYEQYF. CDR3 nucleotide sequence: TGTGCCAGCATCCTTGATCGGAGCGGGATTTGGTACGAGCAGTACTTC.

This clone showed up just a few times. The V gene is TRBV28, the J gene TRBJ1-2; tentatively, D is TRBD1 (5 bases). CDR3 length: 15 residues. Between the trimmed V and J ends, which lost 6 bases and 4 bases, there was a span of 18 bases. Germline CDR1 reads MDHEN; CDR2 reads SYDVKM. CDR3 residues: CASRQGGTRTYGYTF. The CDR3 DNA reads TGTGCCAGCAGGCAGGGAGGAACCCGTACCTATGGCTACACCTTC.

The V gene is TRBV5-1, the J gene TRBJ1-3, with D tentatively TRBD1 (5 bases). Germline-derived CDR1 and CDR2 are SGHRS and YFSETQ. V shed 1 base and J shed 8 bases, with 13 bases lying between them. CDR3 size: 14 residues. As DNA, the CDR3 is TGCGCCAGCAGCTTGAATCCAGGGAGGGACACCATATATTTT. This gives the protein CASSLNPGRDTIYF.

The rearrangement uses TRBV10-3 and TRBJ1-1; maybe TRBD1 (6 bases). The CDR3 runs to 14 residues. Per the germline V gene, CDR1 is ENHRY and CDR2 is SYGVKD. The germline V and J ends were trimmed by 2 bases and 5 bases, with 12 bases remaining between them. CDR3 nucleotides: TGTGCCATCAGTGAGGGGGGGCGGGTGACTGAAGCTTTCTTT. Translating gives CAISEGGRVTEAFF.

This clone appeared a single time. The chain employs TRBV7-3 and TRBJ2-2; the match to TRBD1 covers 8 bases. The junction had 4 bases not matched to a gene; V was cut back by 5 bases and J by 5 bases. Per the germline V gene, CDR1 is SGHTA and CDR2 is FQGTGA. This CDR3 has 14 amino acids. Here the CDR3 reads CASSARTGTGELFF. CDR3 sequence (DNA): TGTGCCAGCAGCGCGAGGACAGGGACCGGGGAGCTGTTTTTT.

This clone was found once. This chain connects TRBV19 to TRBJ2-2; tentatively, D is TRBD1 or TRBD2 (6 bases each). CDR1 is LNHDA and CDR2 is SQIVND in the germline V gene (reference sequence). Trimming shortened V by 5 bases and J by 3 bases, and 13 bases separated the two germline ends. The CDR3 loop spans 15 amino acids. The CDR3 sequence: CASSSGARYTGELFF. In DNA form, the CDR3 reads TGTGCCAGTAGTTCGGGGGCGCGGTACACCGGGGAGCTGTTTTTT.

The rearrangement links TRBV7-3 to TRBJ2-2; tentative D call: TRBD2 (6 bases). In germline, CDR1 is SGHTA, CDR2 FQGTGA. Between the trimmed V and J ends, which lost 5 bases and 5 bases, there was a span of 12 bases. This CDR3 region has 14 residues. CDR3 coding DNA: TGTGCCAGCAGCCTAAATAGCGGAACCGGGGAGCTGTTTTTT. Amino acid sequence: CASSLNSGTGELFF.

As to this clone: A read error may produce the germline difference seen at one junction end. The chain carries TRBV5-4 and TRBJ2-7, with 9 bases that match TRBD2. Germline CDR1 and CDR2: SGHNT and YYREEE (reference sequence). This CDR3 has 15 residues. CDR3 in amino acids: CASSKTGTSSSEQYF. DNA for the CDR3: TGTGCCAGCAGTAAAACCGGGACTAGCTCCTCCGAGCAGTACTTC.

This clone was observed a few times. The V and J genes are TRBV7-2 and TRBJ1-2; D gene unclear. Per the germline V gene, CDR1 is SGHTA and CDR2 is FQGNSA. This CDR3 has 13 residues. The V and J ends lost 0 bases and 3 bases respectively, with 5 bases between them. This chain's CDR3 is CASSLAPDYGYTF. The CDR3 DNA reads TGTGCCAGCAGCTTAGCGCCAGACTATGGCTACACCTTC.

The V call is TRBV2, the J call TRBJ1-4, with D maybe TRBD1 (5 bases). Germline CDR1 SNHLY, CDR2 FYNNEI. This CDR3 region has 14 residues. With 6 bases removed from V and 8 bases from J, the gap between germline ends came to 16 bases. The CDR3 coding sequence is TGTGCCAGCAGCAGACAGAGCAACTCGGAAAAACTGTTTTTT. Residues: CASSRQSNSEKLFF.

J is TRBJ2-3 and V is TRBV30, with 8 bases that match TRBD1. The J segment lost 10 bases and the V segment lost 0 bases, leaving 3 bases of the junction unmatched. This CDR3 comprises 12 residues. Per germline, CDR1 GTSNPN and CDR2 SVGIG (reference sequence). The CDR3 DNA is TGTGCCTGGAGTGTACAGGGGGAATCGCAGTATTTT. Translation: CAWSVQGESQYF.